The clone carrying this TCR beta chain has only a few counts. Its antigen remains unidentified. Primers: 60 Vbeta forward and 13 Jbeta reverse. TCRdb keeps only in-frame clones here, not all; method: immunoSEQ multiplex PCR. This repertoire shows about 160,000 clones, roughly 80% found once; its top ten account for roughly 1.9%. The sample belongs to a study of cytomegalovirus exposure and HLA in healthy donors. Study outcomes and limitations: Most subjects' HLA-A and HLA-B alleles were reportedly predicted from TCR beta sequences. Available immune exposure information was restricted to CMV serostatus only. The likely origin of a cluster of highly shared sequence variants was a sequencing artifact.

The sequence derives from a female donor in good health and CMV-seronegative. The sample comprised PBMCs.

The CDR3 spells CASSLGARGTEAFF. In DNA, the CDR3 is TGTGCCAGCAGCTTAGGGGCCCGCGGGACTGAAGCTTTCTTT. The rearrangement links TRBV11-2 to TRBJ1-1; D ambiguous. The germline V gene has CDR1 SGHAT and CDR2 FQNNGV. CDR3 length: 14 residues. The V end was cut by 1 base, the J end by 5 bases, with 11 bases between.